These T cell receptor beta chains were read from a single sample in a study of blood T cell repertoires in COVID-19. This table comes from immunoSEQ multiplex PCR, and its TCRdb copy is limited to in-frame clones, with some not included. The sample yields around 100,000 clones, more than 85% seen once. The material sequenced was peripheral blood. All receptors come from a man aged 25 to 40 in a cohort sampled during active COVID-19. Both conserved end residues are part of each CDR3. Each record gives: V gene, CDR3 length, D gene, clone size, J gene, CDR3 DNA, CDR3 protein. The D gene is left open where the match is weak. Clone size, where shown, is once, few, many, or a class for clones that have expanded.

V gene: TRBV3-1/TRBV3-2
CDR3 length: 13
D gene: .
clone size: .
J gene: TRBJ2-3
CDR3 DNA: TGTGCCAGCAGCCAAGCGGGCACAGATACGCAGTATTTT
CDR3 protein: CASSQAGTDTQYF

V gene: TRBV5-6
CDR3 length: 15
D gene: TRBD2
clone size: .
J gene: TRBJ2-3
CDR3 DNA: TGTGCCAGCAGGTCGGCGGGGGGGATCAAAGATACGCAGTATTTT
CDR3 protein: CASRSAGGIKDTQYF

V gene: TRBV7-3
CDR3 length: 15
D gene: TRBD2
clone size: .
J gene: TRBJ2-3
CDR3 DNA: TGTGCCAGCAGCTTGAAGCGGGGGGGCGCAGATACGCAGTATTTT
CDR3 protein: CASSLKRGGADTQYF

V gene: TRBV7-2
CDR3 length: 14
D gene: .
clone size: .
J gene: TRBJ1-2
CDR3 DNA: TGTGCCAGCAGCCAGGGCGCGGCAGGGGTTGGCTACACCTTC
CDR3 protein: CASSQGAAGVGYTF

V gene: TRBV29-1
CDR3 length: 12
D gene: .
clone size: .
J gene: TRBJ2-4
CDR3 DNA: TGCAGCGTAGGACTAGCCAAAAACATTCAGTACTTC
CDR3 protein: CSVGLAKNIQYF

V gene: TRBV7-2
CDR3 length: 15
D gene: TRBD1
clone size: once
J gene: TRBJ2-7
CDR3 DNA: TGTGCCAGCAGCTTACGGGCAGGGGGAACCTACGAGCAGTACTTC
CDR3 protein: CASSLRAGGTYEQYF

V gene: TRBV6-6
CDR3 length: 13
D gene: .
clone size: .
J gene: TRBJ2-1
CDR3 DNA: TGTGCCAGCAGTCGAATAGCGATTGGGGAGCAGTTCTTC
CDR3 protein: CASSRIAIGEQFF

V gene: TRBV11-1
CDR3 length: 16
D gene: TRBD1
clone size: .
J gene: TRBJ1-1
CDR3 DNA: TGTGCCAGCAGCTTCGGACAGGCTAAAGTGAACACTGAAGCTTTCTTT
CDR3 protein: CASSFGQAKVNTEAFF

V gene: TRBV7-2
CDR3 length: 14
D gene: .
clone size: .
J gene: TRBJ2-7
CDR3 DNA: TGTGCCAGCAGCTTAGAGTTCGGGGTATCCGAGCAGTACTTC
CDR3 protein: CASSLEFGVSEQYF

V gene: TRBV7-2
CDR3 length: 19
D gene: TRBD2
clone size: .
J gene: TRBJ2-1
CDR3 DNA: TGTGCCAGCAGCTTAGATGTGGTTTTTGGCGGGGGTGAATACAATGAGCAGTTCTTC
CDR3 protein: CASSLDVVFGGGEYNEQFF

V gene: TRBV6-5
CDR3 length: 13
D gene: .
clone size: .
J gene: TRBJ1-2
CDR3 DNA: TGTGCCACCGCCCGGGGGAAAAACTATGGCTACACCTTC
CDR3 protein: CATARGKNYGYTF

V gene: TRBV19
CDR3 length: 14
D gene: TRBD1
clone size: .
J gene: TRBJ2-5
CDR3 DNA: TGTGCCAGTACCCAGACTGACAGGGTCGAGACCCAGTACTTC
CDR3 protein: CASTQTDRVETQYF

V gene: TRBV2
CDR3 length: 15
D gene: .
clone size: .
J gene: TRBJ2-7
CDR3 DNA: TGTGCCAGCAGTGGTCAACTCGGAGGGCGCGGCGAGCAGTACTTC
CDR3 protein: CASSGQLGGRGEQYF